The 27 T cell receptor beta chains below were found in one sample sequenced in a study of cytomegalovirus exposure and HLA in healthy donors. Assay: immunoSEQ multiplex PCR; the TCRdb copy retains only in-frame clones and omits some. The sample lists around 300,000 clones, 80% to 90% occurring once. The sample taken for sequencing was PBMCs. These receptor sequences come from a woman aged 18-29 years in good health and CMV-seronegative.

This clone has a handful of counts. The chain carries TRBV7-2 and TRBJ1-2; 9 nucleotides match TRBD1. The CDR3 loop spans 13 amino acids. V was clipped by 5 bases and J by 6 bases; unmatched bases: 4. Germline V gene lookup returns CDR1 SGHTA and CDR2 FQGNSA. The CDR3 bases are TGTGCCAGCAGCATCCGGGACAGGGATGGCTACACCTTC. Translation: CASSIRDRDGYTF.

This rearrangement joins TRBV11-2 to TRBJ1-1; D call uncertain. The length of the CDR3 is 14 residues. Per the germline V gene, CDR1 is SGHAT and CDR2 is FQNNGV. Deletions cut 2 bases from V and 1 base from J, with 8 bases between. CDR3 coding DNA: TGTGCCAGCAGCTTAATGGGCAGGAACACTGAAGCTTTCTTT. Translated, it gives CASSLMGRNTEAFF. The full variable domain, in which reference TRBV11-2 and TRBJ1-1 provide the parts outside the CDR3, is EAGVAQSPRYKIIEKRQSVAFWCNPISGHATLYWYQQILGQGPKLLIQFQNNGVVDDSQLPKDRFSAERLKGVDSTLKIQPAKLEDSAVYLCASSLMGRNTEAFFGQGTRLTVV.

The chain has TRBV7-2 and TRBJ2-3; TRBD2 is a possible D gene (5 bases). The CDR3 extends over 16 amino acids. Germline V gives CDR1 SGHTA, CDR2 FQGNSA. The V end was cut by 1 base, the J end by 2 bases, with 13 bases between. CDR3 bases: TGTGCCAGCAGCTTAGGCCTCGACTACCTCACAGATACGCAGTATTTT. Its protein is CASSLGLDYLTDTQYF.

The chain combines TRBV30 with TRBJ2-5; a weak D match, TRBD1 (6 bases). The CDR3 spans 14 residues. Germline CDR1 GTSNPN, CDR2 SVGIG (reference sequence). The V gene lost 3 bases and the J gene lost 2 bases, with 13 bases spanning the gap. DNA for the CDR3: TGTGCCTGGAGCCCGGGACATCTACAAGAGACCCAGTACTTC. Its translation: CAWSPGHLQETQYF.

The gene calls are TRBV11-1 and TRBJ2-7; TRBD1 matches 8 bases. CDR1 and CDR2 from the germline V gene are SGHAT and FQDESV (reference sequence). This CDR3 spans 17 amino acids. V dropped 2 bases and J dropped 6; count of bases not matched to a gene: 15. The CDR3 spells CASSLISVQGATGEQYF. CDR3 bases: TGTGCCAGCAGCTTAATTTCGGTCCAGGGGGCCACGGGCGAGCAGTACTTC. Looking up the rest from reference TRBV11-1 and TRBJ2-7 gives the full variable domain: EAEVAQSPRYKITEKSQAVAFWCDPISGHATLYWYRQILGQGPELLVQFQDESVVDDSQLPKDRFSAERLKGVDSTLKIQPAELGDSAMYLCASSLISVQGATGEQYFGPGTRLTVT.

CDR3 in amino acids: CASSASDRGPHQPQHF. The CDR3, as DNA: TGTGCCAGCAGCGCCTCTGACAGGGGACCCCATCAGCCCCAGCATTTT. V usage is TRBV9 and J usage is TRBJ1-5, with TRBD1 matching over 8 bases. Per the germline V gene, CDR1 is SGDLS and CDR2 is YYNGEE. The trim removed 3 bases at V and 5 bases at J, leaving 10 bases unmatched. The CDR3 is made up of 16 amino acids.

V gene TRBV30 combines with J gene TRBJ1-1; D possibly corresponds to TRBD1 (6 bases). CDR1 GTSNPN and CDR2 SVGIG come from the germline V gene (reference sequence). With 2 bases removed from V and 4 bases from J, the gap between germline ends came to 11 bases. The CDR3 sequence is 13 residues long. In DNA form, the CDR3 reads TGTGCCTGGAGTACAGGGATGGGCACTGAAGCTTTCTTT. It specifies CAWSTGMGTEAFF.

This chain connects TRBV12-5 to TRBJ2-1; 13 bases agree with TRBD2. Germline V gives CDR1 LGHNT, CDR2 FRNRAP. The CDR3 runs to 15 residues. Trimming took 7 bases from V and 9 from J; bases not matched to a gene: 9. The CDR3 nucleotides read TGTGCTAGTGCCCGACTAGCGGGGGGTCGTAGTGAGCAGTTCTTC. It codes for CASARLAGGRSEQFF. The whole variable domain, remainder taken from reference TRBV12-5 and TRBJ2-1, is DARVTQTPRHKVTEMGQEVTMRCQPILGHNTVFWYRQTMMQGLELLAYFRNRAPLDDSGMPKDRFSAEMPDATLATLKIQPSEPRDSAVYFCASARLAGGRSEQFFGPGTRLTVL.

The chain couples TRBV14 to TRBJ2-7; D may be TRBD1 (7 bases). V shed 1 base and J shed 1 base, with 11 bases lying between them. This CDR3 spans 15 amino acids. Germline V lookup: CDR1 SGHDN, CDR2 FVKESK. The CDR3 region has the DNA TGTGCCAGCAGCCAAGGCCAGGGGGGATCCTACGAGCAGTACTTC. This gives the protein CASSQGQGGSYEQYF.

This clone was recorded only once. The chain employs TRBV2 and TRBJ1-1; 12 bases are a match to TRBD1. Trimming removed 7 bases from V and 8 bases from J; junction bases left unmatched: 11. The CDR3 spans 15 residues. Germline V gene lookup returns CDR1 SNHLY and CDR2 FYNNEI. The CDR3 sequence is CASTLLGTGGSEAFF. As DNA, the CDR3 is TGTGCCAGCACCCTTTTGGGGACAGGGGGCAGCGAAGCTTTCTTT.

This clone was detected once. The CDR3 region has the DNA TGTGCCAGCAGCCCAGGGTTGGACACTGAAGCTTTCTTT. Translated: CASSPGLDTEAFF. The rearrangement uses TRBV14 and TRBJ1-1, with a tentative D call TRBD1 (5 bases). The CDR3 runs to 13 residues. V dropped 4 bases and J dropped 3 bases, with 9 bases sitting between them. Germline CDR1 SGHDN, CDR2 FVKESK.

Only one count was recorded for this clone. J is TRBJ1-1 and V is TRBV9, with a possible D match to TRBD1 (5 bases). V lost 0 bases to trimming and J lost 4 bases, with 10 bases between them. Germline V gene lookup returns CDR1 SGDLS and CDR2 YYNGEE. This CDR3 has 14 residues. CDR3 sequence reads: CASSVDDRSTEAFF. Written as DNA, the CDR3 is TGTGCCAGCAGCGTAGATGACAGATCCACTGAAGCTTTCTTT.

The genes are TRBV5-1 and TRBJ2-2; weak D call: TRBD1 (6 bases). The CDR3 sequence is 15 residues long. V was cut by 3 bases and J by 4 bases, with 13 bases left in between. Germline CDR1 SGHRS, CDR2 YFSETQ. The CDR3: CASSSQGTVTGELFF. The CDR3 DNA sequence: TGCGCCAGCAGCTCGCAGGGGACGGTCACCGGGGAGCTGTTTTTT.

The rearrangement links TRBV5-1 to TRBJ2-2; 8 nucleotides agree with TRBD1. The CDR3 spans 16 residues. CDR1 and CDR2 from the germline V gene are SGHRS and YFSETQ. The V segment lost 4 bases and the J segment 0 bases; nucleotides outside the gene matches: 5. The CDR3, as DNA: TGCGCCAGCAGCATACCGACAGGGGCGAACACCGGGGAGCTGTTTTTT. This sequence encodes CASSIPTGANTGELFF.

This clone was found once. This chain uses TRBV14 with TRBJ1-1; 9 bases match TRBD1. CDR3 length: 15 amino acids. V was clipped by 4 bases and J by 4 bases; unmatched bases: 7. Germline V CDR1 and CDR2: SGHDN, FVKESK. The CDR3 bases are TGTGCCAGCAGCCTAGTGGACAGGGGTGGCACTGAAGCTTTCTTT. Translating it yields CASSLVDRGGTEAFF. The entire variable domain, with the rest obtained from reference TRBV14 and TRBJ1-1, is as follows: EAGVTQFPSHSVIEKGQTVTLRCDPISGHDNLYWYRRVMGKEIKFLLHFVKESKQDESGMPNNRFLAERTGGTYSTLKVQPAELEDSGVYFCASSLVDRGGTEAFFGQGTRLTVV.

The gene calls are TRBV5-1 and TRBJ1-2; no clear D gene. The germline gives CDR1 SGHRS, CDR2 YFSETQ. V lost 0 bases and J lost 8, with 11 bases in between. The CDR3 contains 13 residues. CDR3: CASSLVPYRGYTF. The CDR3 bases are TGCGCCAGCAGCTTGGTCCCCTACCGGGGCTACACCTTC.

The rearrangement links TRBV15 to TRBJ1-5; perhaps TRBD1 as D (5 bases). Looked up from germline, CDR1 is LNHNV and CDR2 is YYDKDF (reference sequence). This CDR3 is 15 amino acids long. Trimming pared 2 bases from V and 3 bases from J, leaving 11 bases between. CDR3 in DNA: TGTGCCACCAGCAGACCCGACAGATACAATCAGCCCCAGCATTTT. It specifies CATSRPDRYNQPQHF.

The chain joins TRBV6-1 to TRBJ2-7; maybe TRBD1 (6 bases). V was shortened by 6 bases and J by 1 base, with 10 bases between the two germline ends. Germline V gene lookup returns CDR1 MNHNS and CDR2 SASEGT. This CDR3 is built from 13 residues. The CDR3 bases are TGTGCCAGCAGGGAGACAGGTTCCTACGAGCAGTACTTC. This encodes CASRETGSYEQYF.

The V call is TRBV7-9, the J call TRBJ1-2; D not certain. The V end was cut by 2 bases, the J end by 3 bases, with 7 bases between. Germline V gene data show CDR1 as SEHNR and CDR2 as FQNEAQ (reference sequence). This CDR3 comprises 13 residues. This chain's CDR3 is CASSLTTDYGYTF. CDR3 sequence (DNA): TGTGCCAGCAGCTTAACCACTGACTATGGCTACACCTTC.

In its sample, this clone was seen a few times. The CDR3 DNA is TGTGCCAGCAGTTCCCAGAGGGGCTACACCTTC. This sequence encodes CASSSQRGYTF. V is TRBV28 and J is TRBJ1-2, with D unresolved. In germline, CDR1 is MDHEN, CDR2 SYDVKM. With 4 bases removed from V and 8 bases from J, the gap between germline ends came to 8 bases. CDR3 length equals 11 residues.

V gene TRBV19 combines with J gene TRBJ2-1, with 7 bases aligning to TRBD2. With V trimmed by 6 bases and J by 3 bases, 8 bases remained unmatched. Germline CDR1 is LNHDA and CDR2 is SQIVND (reference sequence). This CDR3 spans 15 amino acids. CDR3 nucleotides: TGTGCCAGTAGCTTGGGCGGGGGTCTCTACAATGAGCAGTTCTTC. As protein: CASSLGGGLYNEQFF.

This rearrangement joins TRBV4-1 to TRBJ1-1; 11 bases match TRBD1. The CDR3 consists of 16 residues. Germline V gene data show CDR1 as MGHRA and CDR2 as YSYEKL. J was trimmed by 5 bases and V by 4 bases; bases with no gene match: 9. This CDR3 reads CASSPIPGQGGTEAFF. The CDR3 DNA sequence: TGCGCCAGCAGCCCTATCCCGGGACAGGGGGGGACTGAAGCTTTCTTT.

This sequence joins TRBV10-1 and TRBJ2-2; maybe TRBD2 (5 bases). Looked up from germline, CDR1 is WNHNN and CDR2 is SYGVQD (reference sequence). The CDR3 extends over 15 amino acids. Trimming removed 3 bases from V and 4 bases from J, with 12 bases in between. CDR3 sequence reads: CASSDSGLLTGELFF. CDR3 in DNA: TGCGCCAGCAGTGACAGCGGCCTCCTCACCGGGGAGCTGTTTTTT.

The rearrangement links TRBV10-3 to TRBJ1-2; 9 nucleotides line up with TRBD1. The junction had 9 bases not matched to a gene; V was cut back by 10 bases and J by 6 bases. The CDR3 consists of 13 residues. Germline CDR1 reads ENHRY; CDR2 reads SYGVKD. The CDR3 region has the DNA TGTGCCAACCGACAGGGGGTAGAAGATGGCTACACCTTC. Translated, it gives CANRQGVEDGYTF.

The chain is built from TRBV29-1 and TRBJ2-6; D gene ambiguous. Trimming shortened V by 6 bases and J by 2 bases, and 8 bases separated the two germline ends. The CDR3 runs 13 residues. CDR1 and CDR2 (germline): SQVTM, ANQGSEA. CDR3 DNA sequence: TGCAGCGTCCAACATCCTGGGGCCAACGTCCTGACTTTC. This gives the protein CSVQHPGANVLTF. Filled out from reference TRBV29-1 and TRBJ2-6, the complete variable domain reads SAVISQKPSRDICQRGTSLTIQCQVDSQVTMMFWYRQQPGQSLTLIATANQGSEATYESGFVIDKFPISRPNLTFSTLTVSNMSPEDSSIYLCSVQHPGANVLTFGAGSRLTVL.

CDR3 bases: TGTGCCACCAGCAACTGGGAGGGAAACTATGGCTACACCTTC. Residues: CATSNWEGNYGYTF. The chain links TRBV15 to TRBJ1-2; no clear D gene. The CDR3 has 14 amino acids. CDR1 and CDR2 from the germline V gene are LNHNV and YYDKDF (reference sequence). The V gene lost 4 bases and the J gene lost 2 bases, with 11 bases spanning the gap.

The rearrangement joins TRBV30 to TRBJ1-3, with D perhaps matching TRBD1 (5 bases). CDR3 length: 13 residues. Trimming removed 7 bases at V and 4 bases at J, with 14 bases between. Germline V gene lookup returns CDR1 GTSNPN and CDR2 SVGIG (reference sequence). In DNA form, the CDR3 reads TGTGCCTCCTGGGGGGAGAGAGGAAACACCATATATTTT. Translated: CASWGERGNTIYF.